This T cell receptor (beta chain) originates from a study of shared clonotypes between healthy human individuals. Study summary: Every donor yielded three CD4 naive, three CD4 memory, two CD8 naive and one CD8 memory plate.

Produced via immunoSEQ multiplex PCR; TCRdb's table is partial and in-frame only. The repertoire consists of approximately 1,000,000 clones, with 77% occurring once and the leading ten covering more than 0.85%. This clone was found once. The antigen is undetermined. General study results and limits: As a rule, naive subsets had a larger estimated richness than memory subsets. A limitation of the genetic and exposure-history diversity represented arose from few donors.

J gave up 0 bases and V 4 bases, and 5 bases lay outside the gene matches. The length of the CDR3 is 15 residues. In germline, CDR1 is MGHRA, CDR2 YSYEKL. Sequenced input: memory CD4+ T cells from PBMCs. The subset here: CD45RA-negative fraction. This rearrangement joins TRBV4-1 to TRBJ2-5, with TRBD1 matching 7 bases. The clonotype was recovered from a man younger than 30 in good health. Some clones in this sample may be carry-over from other donors' samples. The CDR3 DNA reads as TGCGCCAGCAGCCGAGCAGACAGGGACCAAGAGACCCAGTACTTC. Its protein is CASSRADRDQETQYF.